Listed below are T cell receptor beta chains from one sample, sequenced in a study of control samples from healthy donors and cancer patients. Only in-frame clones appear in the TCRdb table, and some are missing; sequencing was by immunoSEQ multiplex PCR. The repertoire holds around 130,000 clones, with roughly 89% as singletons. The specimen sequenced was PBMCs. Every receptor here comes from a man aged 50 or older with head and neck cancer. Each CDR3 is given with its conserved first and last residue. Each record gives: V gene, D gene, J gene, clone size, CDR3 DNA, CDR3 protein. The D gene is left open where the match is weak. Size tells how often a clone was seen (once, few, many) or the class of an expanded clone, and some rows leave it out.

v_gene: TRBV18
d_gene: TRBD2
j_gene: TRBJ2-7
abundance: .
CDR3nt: TGTGCCAGCTCACCCCTTAGCGGGAGGGCCTACGAGCAGTACTTC
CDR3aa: CASSPLSGRAYEQYF

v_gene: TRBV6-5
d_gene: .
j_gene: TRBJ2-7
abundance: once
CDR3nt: TGTGCCAGCAGTTCGGGACTTTACTCCTACGAGCAGTACTTC
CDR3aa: CASSSGLYSYEQYF

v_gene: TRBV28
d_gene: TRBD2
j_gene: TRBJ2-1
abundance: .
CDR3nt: TGTGCCAGCAGACTGACTAGCGGGAGGGCCCTCTACAATGAGCAGTTCTTC
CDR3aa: CASRLTSGRALYNEQFF

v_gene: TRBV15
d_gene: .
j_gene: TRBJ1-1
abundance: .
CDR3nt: TGTGCCACCAGCAGAGATCGGGGGAACACTGAAGCTTTCTTT
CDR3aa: CATSRDRGNTEAFF

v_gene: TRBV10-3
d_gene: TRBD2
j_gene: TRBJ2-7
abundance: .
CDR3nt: TGTGCCATCAGTGGAAGGGCGGCTAGCGGGAGCTACGAGCAGTACTTC
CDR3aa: CAISGRAASGSYEQYF

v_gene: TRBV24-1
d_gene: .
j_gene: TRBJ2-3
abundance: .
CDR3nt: TGTGCCACCAGTGATTTCAGGGCCCCAGATACGCAGTATTTT
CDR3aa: CATSDFRAPDTQYF

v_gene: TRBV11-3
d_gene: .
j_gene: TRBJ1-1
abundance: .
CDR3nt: TGTGCCAGCAGCTTAGAATCCCCCACCGCCGGGGTGAACACTGAAGCTTTCTTT
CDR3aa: CASSLESPTAGVNTEAFF

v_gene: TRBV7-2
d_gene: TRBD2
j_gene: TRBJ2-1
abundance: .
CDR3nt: TGTGCCAGCAGCTTCACCGGGACTAGCATCTACTCCTACAATGAGCAGTTCTTC
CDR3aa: CASSFTGTSIYSYNEQFF

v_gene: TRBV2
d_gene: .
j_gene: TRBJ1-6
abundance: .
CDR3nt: TGTGCCAGCAGTGACCCCCTGGGTTCCTATAATTCACCCCTCCACTTT
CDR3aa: CASSDPLGSYNSPLHF

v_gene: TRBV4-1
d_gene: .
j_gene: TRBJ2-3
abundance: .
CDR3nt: TGCGCCAGCAGCCAAGCGGTCACAGATACGCAGTATTTT
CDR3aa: CASSQAVTDTQYF

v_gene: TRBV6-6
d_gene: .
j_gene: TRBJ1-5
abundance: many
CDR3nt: TGTGCCAGCAGCCGAAGGGCCTTGAGGGTTAGCAATCAGCCCCAGCATTTT
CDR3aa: CASSRRALRVSNQPQHF

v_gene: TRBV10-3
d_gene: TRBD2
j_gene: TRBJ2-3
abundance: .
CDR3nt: TGTGCCATCATGGGGGGGGGTTCAGGAGATACGCAGTATTTT
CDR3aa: CAIMGGGSGDTQYF

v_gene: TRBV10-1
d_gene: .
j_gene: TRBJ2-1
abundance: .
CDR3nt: TGCGCCAGCAGTGAGTCCGGGTCTCGGGGGAATGAGCAGTTCTTC
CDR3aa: CASSESGSRGNEQFF

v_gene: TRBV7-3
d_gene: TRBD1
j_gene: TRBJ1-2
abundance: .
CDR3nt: TGTGCCAGCAGCCCGGGACAGGGCTATGGCTACACCTTC
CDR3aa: CASSPGQGYGYTF

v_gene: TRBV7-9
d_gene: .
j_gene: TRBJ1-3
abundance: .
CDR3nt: TGTGCCAGCAGCTCAACAGCAGGTGCTGGAAACACCATATATTTT
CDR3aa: CASSSTAGAGNTIYF

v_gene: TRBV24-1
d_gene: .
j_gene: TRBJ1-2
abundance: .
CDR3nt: TGTGCCACCAGTGACCACAAGAATAACTATGGCTACACCTTC
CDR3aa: CATSDHKNNYGYTF

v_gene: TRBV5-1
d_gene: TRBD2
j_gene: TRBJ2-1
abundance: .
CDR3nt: TGCGCCAGCAGTCAGGGACTAGGCTACAATGAGCAGTTCTTC
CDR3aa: CASSQGLGYNEQFF